Listed here are 3 T cell receptor beta chains from one sample, sequenced in a study of cytomegalovirus exposure and HLA in healthy donors. PCR was performed using 60 Vbeta and 13 Jbeta primers. Assay: immunoSEQ multiplex PCR; the TCRdb copy retains only in-frame clones and omits some. Here the sample spans around 140,000 clones, 83% being singletons. Sequenced: PBMCs. Every receptor here comes from a middle-aged man in good health and CMV-seronegative.

The V gene is TRBV19, the J gene TRBJ2-7; 9 nucleotides line up with TRBD1. The CDR3 covers 16 residues. CDR1 is LNHDA, CDR2 SQIVND, per germline (reference sequence). V dropped 5 bases and J dropped 1; count of bases not matched to a gene: 9. Here the CDR3 reads CASSPRTGEPSYEQYF. The CDR3 nucleotides read TGTGCCAGTAGTCCTCGGACAGGGGAACCTTCCTACGAGCAGTACTTC.

The gene calls are TRBV7-6 and TRBJ1-3; D unresolved. Germline loops: CDR1 SGHVS, CDR2 FNYEAQ. The CDR3 covers 16 residues. With 1 base removed from V and 0 bases from J, the gap between germline ends came to 10 bases. The CDR3 bases are TGTGCCAGCAGCTTAGGGGGAGTAAACTCTGGAAACACCATATATTTT. Translation: CASSLGGVNSGNTIYF.

The V and J genes are TRBV19 and TRBJ2-2, with a tentative D call TRBD2 (7 bases). The CDR3 is made up of 14 amino acids. From germline, CDR1 is LNHDA and CDR2 SQIVND (reference sequence). V was pared by 3 bases and J by 9 bases, with 14 bases between. The CDR3 region is CASSIGTGGRELFF. DNA for the CDR3: TGTGCCAGTAGTATCGGGACGGGGGGCCGGGAGCTGTTTTTT.